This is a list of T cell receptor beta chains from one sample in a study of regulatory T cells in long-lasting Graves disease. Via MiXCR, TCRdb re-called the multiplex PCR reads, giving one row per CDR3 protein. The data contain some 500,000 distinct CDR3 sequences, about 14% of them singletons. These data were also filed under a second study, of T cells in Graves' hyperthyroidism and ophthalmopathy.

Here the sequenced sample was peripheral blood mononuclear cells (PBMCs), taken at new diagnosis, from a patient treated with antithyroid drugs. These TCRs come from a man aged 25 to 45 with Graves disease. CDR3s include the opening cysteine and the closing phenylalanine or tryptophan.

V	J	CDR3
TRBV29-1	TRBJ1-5	CSVVEGAGQPQHF
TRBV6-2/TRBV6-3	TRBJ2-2	CASSYSRDIPLTGELFF
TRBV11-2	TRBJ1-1	CASSLEGQMNTEAFF
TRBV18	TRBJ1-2	CASSPAEDYGYTF
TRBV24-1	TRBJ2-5	CATSEGWDNTLRGTQYF
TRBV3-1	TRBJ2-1	CASIQDRSEQFF
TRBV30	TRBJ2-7	CAWTTAYGEQYF
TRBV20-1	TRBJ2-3	CSAPPAGGFGYTQYF
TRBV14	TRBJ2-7	CASSPWTSGTYEQYF
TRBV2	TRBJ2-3	CASSALLAGVADTQYF
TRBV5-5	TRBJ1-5	CASRIGQGAQPQHF
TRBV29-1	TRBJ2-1	CSSQGALLYNEQFF
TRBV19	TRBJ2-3	CASSSRQGYADTQYF
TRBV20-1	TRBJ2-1	CSASHLREGGNEQFF
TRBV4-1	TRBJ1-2	CASSYPIVGGMDYGYTF
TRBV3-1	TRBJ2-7	CASSQDERWRLAGETYEQYF
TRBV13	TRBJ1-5	CASSAGPGNQPQHF
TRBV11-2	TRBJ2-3	CASSWVPTSGSADTQYF
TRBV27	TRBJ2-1	CASSWRTAYNEQFF
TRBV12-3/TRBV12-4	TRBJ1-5	CASSQTGLRTNQPQHF
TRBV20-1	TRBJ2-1	CSAAPVQKSYNEQFF
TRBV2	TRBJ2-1	CATALEGLAAPNEQFF
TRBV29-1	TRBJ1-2	CSARTGGNYGYTF
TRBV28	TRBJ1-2	CASSLHTGTRRGYTF
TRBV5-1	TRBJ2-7	CASSPSGTRRYEQYF
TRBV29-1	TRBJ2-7	CSVEVGFYEQYF
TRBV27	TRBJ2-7	CASSFGQVAYEQYF
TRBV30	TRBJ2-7	CACRSAVEQYF
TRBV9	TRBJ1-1	CASSARLDKVAEAFF
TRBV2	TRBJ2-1	CASLGVYNEQFF